This is a list of T cell receptor beta chains from one sample in a study of neoadjuvant nivolumab and ipilimumab in lung cancer. The protocol was immunoSEQ multiplex PCR, while the TCRdb copy is restricted to in-frame clones and leaves out a portion. The data show 40,000 or so clones, about 91% seen once. This specimen was peripheral blood, taken before neoadjuvant nivolumab, alone or with ipilimumab. The receptors were sampled from an adult with non-small cell lung cancer. Both conserved end residues are part of each CDR3. The order of the fields is J gene, clone size, V gene, D gene, CDR3 protein, CDR3 DNA. The D gene is left open where the match is weak. Clone size, where shown, is once, few, many, or a class for clones that have expanded.

j_call: TRBJ2-7; clone_size: .; v_call: TRBV11-1; d_call: .; cdr3_aa: CASGGRSYEQYF; cdr3_nt: TGTGCCAGCGGAGGACGGTCCTACGAGCAGTACTTC
j_call: TRBJ2-2; clone_size: .; v_call: TRBV18; d_call: TRBD1; cdr3_aa: CASSPGQGATGELFF; cdr3_nt: TGTGCCAGCTCACCGGGACAGGGGGCGACCGGGGAGCTGTTTTTT
j_call: TRBJ1-1; clone_size: .; v_call: TRBV5-1; d_call: TRBD1; cdr3_aa: CASSLVGTGHTEAFF; cdr3_nt: TGCGCCAGCAGCTTGGTGGGGACAGGACACACTGAAGCTTTCTTT
j_call: TRBJ2-3; clone_size: .; v_call: TRBV5-1; d_call: TRBD1; cdr3_aa: CASSLVLTGQGGDTQYF; cdr3_nt: TGCGCCAGCAGCTTGGTTTTAACGGGACAGGGAGGGGATACGCAGTATTTT
j_call: TRBJ1-3; clone_size: .; v_call: TRBV6-1; d_call: .; cdr3_aa: CASGASSGNTIYF; cdr3_nt: TGTGCCAGCGGGGCCTCCTCTGGAAACACCATATATTTT
j_call: TRBJ2-3; clone_size: .; v_call: TRBV6-5; d_call: .; cdr3_aa: CASSPGGPDTQYF; cdr3_nt: TGTGCCAGCAGCCCCGGGGGACCAGATACGCAGTATTTT
j_call: TRBJ2-1; clone_size: once; v_call: TRBV19; d_call: .; cdr3_aa: CASHLGTDYNEQFF; cdr3_nt: TGTGCCAGTCATTTAGGGACGGACTACAATGAGCAGTTCTTC
j_call: TRBJ1-2; clone_size: .; v_call: TRBV19; d_call: .; cdr3_aa: CASSIDPLYGYTF; cdr3_nt: TGTGCCAGTAGTATAGACCCACTCTATGGCTACACCTTC
j_call: TRBJ2-3; clone_size: once; v_call: TRBV5-6; d_call: .; cdr3_aa: CASSLSGLGTDTQYF; cdr3_nt: TGTGCCAGCAGCCTATCAGGGCTTGGCACAGATACGCAGTATTTT
j_call: TRBJ2-1; clone_size: .; v_call: TRBV15; d_call: .; cdr3_aa: CATYEIAESSYNEQFF; cdr3_nt: TGTGCCACTTACGAAATAGCGGAAAGCTCCTACAATGAGCAGTTCTTC
j_call: TRBJ2-6; clone_size: .; v_call: TRBV2; d_call: .; cdr3_aa: CASRYSAEANVLTF; cdr3_nt: TGTGCCAGTAGATATTCGGCAGAGGCCAACGTCCTGACTTTC
j_call: TRBJ2-2; clone_size: .; v_call: TRBV14; d_call: .; cdr3_aa: CASSQQMGISGELFF; cdr3_nt: TGTGCCAGCAGCCAACAAATGGGGATCTCCGGGGAGCTGTTTTTT
j_call: TRBJ2-3; clone_size: once; v_call: TRBV7-2; d_call: .; cdr3_aa: CASSLDGGVGTDTQYF; cdr3_nt: TGTGCCAGCAGCTTAGATGGCGGCGTGGGCACAGATACGCAGTATTTT
j_call: TRBJ2-1; clone_size: .; v_call: TRBV7-9; d_call: .; cdr3_aa: CASSSQVGEQFF; cdr3_nt: TGTGCCAGCAGCTCACAAGTGGGTGAGCAGTTCTTC
j_call: TRBJ2-7; clone_size: .; v_call: TRBV19; d_call: .; cdr3_aa: CASKGQTGTYEQYF; cdr3_nt: TGTGCCAGTAAAGGCCAGACCGGAACCTACGAGCAGTACTTC
j_call: TRBJ1-1; clone_size: .; v_call: TRBV25-1; d_call: .; cdr3_aa: CASSEYWWGAGNTEAFF; cdr3_nt: TGTGCCAGCAGTGAATATTGGTGGGGGGCAGGGAACACTGAAGCTTTCTTT